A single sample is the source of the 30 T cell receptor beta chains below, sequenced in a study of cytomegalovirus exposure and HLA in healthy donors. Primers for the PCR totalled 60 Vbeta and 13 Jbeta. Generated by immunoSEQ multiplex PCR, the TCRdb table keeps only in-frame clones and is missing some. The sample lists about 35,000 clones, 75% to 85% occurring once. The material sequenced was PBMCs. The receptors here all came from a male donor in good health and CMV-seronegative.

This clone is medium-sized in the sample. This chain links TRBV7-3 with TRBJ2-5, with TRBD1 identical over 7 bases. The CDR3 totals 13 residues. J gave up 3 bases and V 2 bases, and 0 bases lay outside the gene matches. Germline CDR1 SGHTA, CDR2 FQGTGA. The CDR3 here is CASSLGTEETQYF. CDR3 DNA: TGTGCCAGCAGCTTAGGGACAGAAGAGACCCAGTACTTC.

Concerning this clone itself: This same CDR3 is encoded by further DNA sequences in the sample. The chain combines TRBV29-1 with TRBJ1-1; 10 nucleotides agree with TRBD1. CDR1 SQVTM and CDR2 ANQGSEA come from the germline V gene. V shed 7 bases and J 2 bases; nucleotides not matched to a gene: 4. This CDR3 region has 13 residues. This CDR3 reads CSGRTGGNTEAFF. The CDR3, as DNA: TGCAGCGGAAGGACAGGGGGAAACACTGAAGCTTTCTTT. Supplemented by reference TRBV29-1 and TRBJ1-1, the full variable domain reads SAVISQKPSRDICQRGTSLTIQCQVDSQVTMMFWYRQQPGQSLTLIATANQGSEATYESGFVIDKFPISRPNLTFSTLTVSNMSPEDSSIYLCSGRTGGNTEAFFGQGTRLTVV.

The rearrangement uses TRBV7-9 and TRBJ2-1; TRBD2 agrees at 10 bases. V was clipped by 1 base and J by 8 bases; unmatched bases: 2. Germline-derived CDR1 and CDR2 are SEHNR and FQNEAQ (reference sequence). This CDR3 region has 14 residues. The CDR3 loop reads CASSLGTSGHEQFF. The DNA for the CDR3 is TGTGCCAGCAGCTTAGGGACTAGCGGCCATGAGCAGTTCTTC.

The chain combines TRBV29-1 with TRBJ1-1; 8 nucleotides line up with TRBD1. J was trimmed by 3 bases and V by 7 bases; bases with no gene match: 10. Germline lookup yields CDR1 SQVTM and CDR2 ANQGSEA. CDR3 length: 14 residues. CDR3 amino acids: CSALSGTGYTEAFF. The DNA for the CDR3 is TGCAGCGCCCTTTCCGGGACAGGCTACACTGAAGCTTTCTTT. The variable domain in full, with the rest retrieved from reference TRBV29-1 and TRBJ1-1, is SAVISQKPSRDICQRGTSLTIQCQVDSQVTMMFWYRQQPGQSLTLIATANQGSEATYESGFVIDKFPISRPNLTFSTLTVSNMSPEDSSIYLCSALSGTGYTEAFFGQGTRLTVV.

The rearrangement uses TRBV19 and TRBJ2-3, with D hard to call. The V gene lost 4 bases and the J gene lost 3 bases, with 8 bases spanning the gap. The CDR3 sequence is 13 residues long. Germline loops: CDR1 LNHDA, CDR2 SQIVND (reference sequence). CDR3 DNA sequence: TGTGCCAGTAGTAGTCTCAGAACAGATACGCAGTATTTT. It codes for CASSSLRTDTQYF.

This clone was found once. The DNA of the CDR3 is TGTGCCAGCAGCCTTAGCGGGAGGCCATACAATGAGCAGTTCTTC. Translation gives CASSLSGRPYNEQFF. The chain links TRBV9 to TRBJ2-1; 10 bases fit TRBD2. V dropped 4 bases and J dropped 4; count of bases not matched to a gene: 5. Germline V lookup: CDR1 SGDLS, CDR2 YYNGEE. CDR3 size: 15 residues.

The CDR3 bases are TGTGCCAGCAGTGGGCAGGGGGCTGGAAACACCATATATTTT. It codes for CASSGQGAGNTIYF. The rearrangement links TRBV25-1 to TRBJ1-3; 7 bases are shared with TRBD1. Germline V gene lookup returns CDR1 MGHDK and CDR2 SYGVNS. J lost 2 bases, V lost 4 bases, and 2 bases had no gene match. The CDR3 is made up of 14 amino acids.

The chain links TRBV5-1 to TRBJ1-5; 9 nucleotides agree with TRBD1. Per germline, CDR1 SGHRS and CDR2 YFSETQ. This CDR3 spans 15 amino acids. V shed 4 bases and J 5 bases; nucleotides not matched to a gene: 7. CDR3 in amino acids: CASSPTTGGYQPQHF. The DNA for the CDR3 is TGCGCCAGCAGCCCGACGACAGGGGGTTATCAGCCCCAGCATTTT.

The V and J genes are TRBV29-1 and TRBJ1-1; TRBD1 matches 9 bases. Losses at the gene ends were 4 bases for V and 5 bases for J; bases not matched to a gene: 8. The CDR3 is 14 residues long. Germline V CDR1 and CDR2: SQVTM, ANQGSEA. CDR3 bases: TGCAGCGTTGCCAACAGGGGGCCAGGGACTGAAGCTTTCTTT. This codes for CSVANRGPGTEAFF.

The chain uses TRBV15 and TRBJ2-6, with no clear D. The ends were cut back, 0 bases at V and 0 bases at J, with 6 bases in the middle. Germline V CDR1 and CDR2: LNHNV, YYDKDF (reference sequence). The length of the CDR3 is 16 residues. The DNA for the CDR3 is TGTGCCACCAGCAGAGATAGCAGCTCTGGGGCCAACGTCCTGACTTTC. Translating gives CATSRDSSSGANVLTF. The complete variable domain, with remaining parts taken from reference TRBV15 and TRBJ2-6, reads DAMVIQNPRYQVTQFGKPVTLSCSQTLNHNVMYWYQQKSSQAPKLLFHYYDKDFNNEADTPDNFQSRRPNTSFCFLDIRSPGLGDTAMYLCATSRDSSSGANVLTFGAGSRLTVL.

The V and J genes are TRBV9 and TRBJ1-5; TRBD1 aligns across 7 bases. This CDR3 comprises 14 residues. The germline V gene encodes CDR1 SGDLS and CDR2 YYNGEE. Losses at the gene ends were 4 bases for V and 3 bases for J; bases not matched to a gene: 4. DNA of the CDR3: TGTGCCAGCAGCTCTGGGACAGTCAATCAGCCCCAGCATTTT. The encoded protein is CASSSGTVNQPQHF.

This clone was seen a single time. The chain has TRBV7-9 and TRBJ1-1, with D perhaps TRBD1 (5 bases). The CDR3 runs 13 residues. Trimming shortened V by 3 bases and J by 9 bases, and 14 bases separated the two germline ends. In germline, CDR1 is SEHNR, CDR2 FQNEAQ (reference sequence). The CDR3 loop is CASSFMGEDKAFF. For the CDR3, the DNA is TGTGCCAGCAGCTTTATGGGGGAGGACAAAGCTTTCTTT. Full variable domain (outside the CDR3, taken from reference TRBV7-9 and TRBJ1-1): DTGVSQNPRHKITKRGQNVTFRCDPISEHNRLYWYRQTLGQGPEFLTYFQNEAQLEKSRLLSDRFSAERPKGSFSTLEIQRTEQGDSAMYLCASSFMGEDKAFFGQGTRLTVV.

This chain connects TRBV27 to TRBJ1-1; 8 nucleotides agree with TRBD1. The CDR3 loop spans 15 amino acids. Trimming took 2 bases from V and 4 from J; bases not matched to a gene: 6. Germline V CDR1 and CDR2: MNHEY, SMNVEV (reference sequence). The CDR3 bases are TGTGCCAGCAGTTTAAAGGACAGGGAGATCACTGAAGCTTTCTTT. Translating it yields CASSLKDREITEAFF.

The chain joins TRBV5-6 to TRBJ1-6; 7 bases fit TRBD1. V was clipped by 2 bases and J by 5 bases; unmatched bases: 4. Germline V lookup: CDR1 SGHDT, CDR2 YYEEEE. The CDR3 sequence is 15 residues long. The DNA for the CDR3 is TGTGCCAGCAGCTTCCGGGGACAGAATAATTCACCCCTCCACTTT. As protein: CASSFRGQNNSPLHF.

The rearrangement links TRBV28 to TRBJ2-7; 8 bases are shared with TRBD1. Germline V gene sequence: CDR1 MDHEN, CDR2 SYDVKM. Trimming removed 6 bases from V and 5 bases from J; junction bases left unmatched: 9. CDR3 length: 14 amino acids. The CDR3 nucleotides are TGTGCCAGCAGGGCAGGGGGCGAATTCCACGAGCAGTACTTC. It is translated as CASRAGGEFHEQYF.

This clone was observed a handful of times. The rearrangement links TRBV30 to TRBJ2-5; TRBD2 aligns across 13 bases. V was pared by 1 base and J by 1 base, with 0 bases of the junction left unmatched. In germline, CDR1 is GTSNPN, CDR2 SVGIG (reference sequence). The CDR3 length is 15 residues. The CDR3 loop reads CAWSGLAGGQETQYF. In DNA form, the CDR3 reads TGTGCCTGGAGTGGACTAGCGGGGGGCCAAGAGACCCAGTACTTC.

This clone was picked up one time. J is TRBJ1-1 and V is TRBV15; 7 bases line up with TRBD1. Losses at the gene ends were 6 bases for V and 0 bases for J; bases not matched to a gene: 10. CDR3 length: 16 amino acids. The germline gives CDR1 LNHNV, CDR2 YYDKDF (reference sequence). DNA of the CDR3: TGTGCCACCAGACCGGAGACAGGGACGATGAACACTGAAGCTTTCTTT. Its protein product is CATRPETGTMNTEAFF.

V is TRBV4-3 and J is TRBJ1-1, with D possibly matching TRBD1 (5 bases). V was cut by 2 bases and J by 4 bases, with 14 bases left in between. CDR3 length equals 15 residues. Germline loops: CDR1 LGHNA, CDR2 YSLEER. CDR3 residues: CASSQLGGRVTEAFF. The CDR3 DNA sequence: TGCGCCAGCAGCCAACTCGGGGGGAGGGTCACTGAAGCTTTCTTT.

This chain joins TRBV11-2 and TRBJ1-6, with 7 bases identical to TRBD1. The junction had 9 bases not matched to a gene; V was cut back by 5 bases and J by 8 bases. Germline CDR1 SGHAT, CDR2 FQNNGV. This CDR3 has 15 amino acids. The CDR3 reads CASSAWDRNYSPLHF. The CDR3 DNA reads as TGTGCCAGCAGCGCCTGGGACAGAAATTATTCACCCCTCCACTTT.

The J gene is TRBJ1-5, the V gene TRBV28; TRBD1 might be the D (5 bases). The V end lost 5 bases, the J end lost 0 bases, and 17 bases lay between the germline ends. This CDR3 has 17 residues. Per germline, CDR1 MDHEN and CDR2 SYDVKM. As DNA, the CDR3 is TGTGCCAGCAGTCTGGCAGGGTGGAAATATAGCAATCAGCCCCAGCATTTT. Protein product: CASSLAGWKYSNQPQHF.

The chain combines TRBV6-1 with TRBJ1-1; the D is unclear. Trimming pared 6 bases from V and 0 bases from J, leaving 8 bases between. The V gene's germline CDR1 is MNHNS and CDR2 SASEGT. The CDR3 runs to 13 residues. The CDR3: CASSPSMNTEAFF. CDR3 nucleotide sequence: TGTGCCAGCAGCCCATCTATGAACACTGAAGCTTTCTTT.

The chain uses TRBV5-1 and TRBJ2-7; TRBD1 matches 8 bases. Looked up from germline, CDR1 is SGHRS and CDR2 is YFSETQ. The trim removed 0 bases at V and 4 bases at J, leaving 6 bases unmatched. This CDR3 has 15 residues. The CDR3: CASSLGGRGPYEQYF. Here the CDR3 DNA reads TGCGCCAGCAGCTTGGGGGGCAGGGGGCCGTACGAGCAGTACTTC.

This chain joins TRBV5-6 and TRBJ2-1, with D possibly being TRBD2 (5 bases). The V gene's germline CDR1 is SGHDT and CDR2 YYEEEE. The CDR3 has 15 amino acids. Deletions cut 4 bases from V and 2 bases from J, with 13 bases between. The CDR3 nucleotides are TGTGCCAGCAGCCCGACTAAGACGACCTACAATGAGCAGTTCTTC. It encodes CASSPTKTTYNEQFF.

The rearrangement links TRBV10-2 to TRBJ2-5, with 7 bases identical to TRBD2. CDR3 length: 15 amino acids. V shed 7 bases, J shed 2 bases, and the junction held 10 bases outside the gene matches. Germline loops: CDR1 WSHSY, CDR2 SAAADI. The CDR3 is CASKVAGDPQETQYF. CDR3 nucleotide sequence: TGCGCCAGCAAGGTTGCGGGGGACCCACAAGAGACCCAGTACTTC.

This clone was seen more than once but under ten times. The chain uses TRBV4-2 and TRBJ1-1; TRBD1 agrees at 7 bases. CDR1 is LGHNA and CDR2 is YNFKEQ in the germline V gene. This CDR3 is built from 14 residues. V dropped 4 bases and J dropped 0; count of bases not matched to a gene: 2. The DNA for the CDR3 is TGTGCCAGCAGCCCACAGGGGATGAACACTGAAGCTTTCTTT. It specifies CASSPQGMNTEAFF.

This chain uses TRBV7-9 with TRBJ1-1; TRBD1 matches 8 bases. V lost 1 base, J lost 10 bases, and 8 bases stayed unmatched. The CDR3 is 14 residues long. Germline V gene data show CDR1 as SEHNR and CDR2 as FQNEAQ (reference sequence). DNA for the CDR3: TGTGCCAGCAGCTTAGGGGGACTTACAGGGGGAGCTTTCTTT. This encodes CASSLGGLTGGAFF.

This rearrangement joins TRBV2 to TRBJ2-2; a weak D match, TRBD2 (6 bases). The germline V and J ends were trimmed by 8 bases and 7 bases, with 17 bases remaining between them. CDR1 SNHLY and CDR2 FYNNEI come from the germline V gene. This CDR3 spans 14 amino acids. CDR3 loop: CASQGGFFSGELFF. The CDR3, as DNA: TGTGCCAGCCAGGGAGGCTTTTTCAGCGGGGAGCTGTTTTTT.

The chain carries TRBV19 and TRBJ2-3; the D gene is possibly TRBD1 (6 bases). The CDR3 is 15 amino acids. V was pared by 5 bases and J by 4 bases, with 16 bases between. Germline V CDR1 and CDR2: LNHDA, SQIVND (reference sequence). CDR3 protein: CASSPVARGPDTQYF. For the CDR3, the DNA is TGTGCCAGTAGTCCCGTGGCCAGGGGCCCAGATACGCAGTATTTT.

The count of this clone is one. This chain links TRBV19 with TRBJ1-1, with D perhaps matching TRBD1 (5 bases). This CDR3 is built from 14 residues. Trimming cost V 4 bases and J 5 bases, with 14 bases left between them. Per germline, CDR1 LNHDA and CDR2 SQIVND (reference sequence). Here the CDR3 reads CASSTGTTGTEAFF. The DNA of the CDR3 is TGTGCCAGTAGTACCGGGACTACGGGTACTGAAGCTTTCTTT.

The CDR3 sequence is CASSYGTSGYNEQFF. The CDR3 DNA is TGTGCCAGCAGTTACGGGACTAGCGGCTACAATGAGCAGTTCTTC. The V call is TRBV6-5, the J call TRBJ2-1, with 11 positions matching TRBD2. The CDR3 is 15 amino acids. J was trimmed by 3 bases and V by 2 bases; bases with no gene match: 0. Germline CDR1 reads MNHEY; CDR2 reads SVGAGI.